This T cell receptor beta chain was sequenced in a study of T cells in Graves' hyperthyroidism and ophthalmopathy. This clonotype showed up many times. Its antigen is undetermined. Amplification yielded TCR beta CDR3 regions, with RNA transcripts as the source. TCR CDR3 regions were first amplified by RT-PCR with HTBI primers. TCRdb itself ran the multiplex PCR reads through MiXCR, one entry per CDR3 protein. The data show fewer than 350,000 distinct CDR3 sequences, 13% seen once. General study results and limits: The model foresaw ophthalmopathy a median about 6.1 months prior to onset.

Every diagnosis used clinical symptoms, serum thyroxine and TRAb, thyroid ultrasound and orbital computed tomography. Trimming cost V 10 bases and J 8 bases, with 18 bases left between them. The CDR3 runs 13 residues. The V gene's germline CDR1 is MDHEN and CDR2 SYDVKM. The chain has TRBV28 and TRBJ2-1; D gene unclear. Sample: blood. This receptor was identified in a woman younger than 45 with Graves' hyperthyroidism that later progressed to Graves' ophthalmopathy. CDR3 sequence: CATHPLSAHEQFF. DNA of the CDR3: TGTGCCACCCACCCGTTGAGCGCACATGAGCAGTTCTTC. The entire variable domain, with the rest obtained from reference TRBV28 and TRBJ2-1, is as follows: DVKVTQSSRYLVKRTGEKVFLECVQDMDHENMFWYRQDPGLGLRLIYFSYDVKMKEKGDIPEGYSVSREKKERFSLILESASTNQTSMYLCATHPLSAHEQFFGPGTRLTVL.